A single sample is the source of the 5 T cell receptor beta chains below, sequenced in a study of OX40 agonist ivuxolimab in advanced cancers. Produced via immunoSEQ multiplex PCR; TCRdb's table is partial and in-frame only. The sample has 65,000 or so clones, around 90% seen once. The input for sequencing was CD4+ or CD8+ T cells sorted from blood, taken in a trial of the OX40 agonist ivuxolimab. The receptors were gathered from an adult with an advanced solid tumor such as melanoma, head and neck, liver or kidney cancer.

The V gene is TRBV5-1, the J gene TRBJ2-7; no clear D gene. The CDR3 spans 15 residues. V lost 4 bases and J lost 5, with 19 bases in between. The V gene's germline CDR1 is SGHRS and CDR2 YFSETQ. CDR3 nucleotide sequence: TGCGCCAGCAGCCTAGACGGAACAACGAGCAACGAGCAGTACTTC. Translating it yields CASSLDGTTSNEQYF.

This chain links TRBV11-3 with TRBJ1-1, with unresolved D. The CDR3 consists of 13 residues. Germline V CDR1 and CDR2: SGHNT, YENEEA. V was cut by 3 bases and J by 1 base, with 6 bases left in between. DNA for the CDR3: TGTGCCAGCAGCTTCACGTCGAACACTGAAGCTTTCTTT. Its translation is CASSFTSNTEAFF.

The chain uses TRBV6-4 and TRBJ1-3, with D hard to call. V dropped 2 bases and J dropped 2 bases, with 10 bases sitting between them. Germline V gene sequence: CDR1 MRHNA, CDR2 SNTAGT. CDR3 length: 15 amino acids. The CDR3 reads CASSDRESPGNTIYF. The CDR3 bases are TGTGCCAGCAGTGACAGGGAATCCCCTGGAAACACCATATATTTT.

The chain is built from TRBV28 and TRBJ2-7; TRBD2 agrees at 8 bases. The V gene's germline CDR1 is MDHEN and CDR2 SYDVKM. The CDR3 covers 16 residues. The V and J ends lost 4 bases and 4 bases, in that order; junction bases with no gene match: 12. CDR3: CASSSPEPGLAYEQYF. For the CDR3, the DNA is TGTGCCAGCAGTTCCCCCGAACCCGGACTAGCTTACGAGCAGTACTTC.

The rearrangement joins TRBV6-6 to TRBJ2-7; 8 bases line up with TRBD1. This CDR3 is 15 amino acids long. Germline-derived CDR1 and CDR2 are MNHNY and SVGAGI (reference sequence). V lost 0 bases, J lost 4 bases, and 5 bases stayed unmatched. CDR3 sequence reads: CASSYSGQGRYEQYF. The CDR3 nucleotides read TGTGCCAGCAGTTACTCCGGACAGGGTCGGTACGAGCAGTACTTC.